The rows below give T cell receptor beta chains drawn from one sample of a study of blood T cell repertoires in COVID-19. TCRdb's copy holds only in-frame clones and misses some; the assay was immunoSEQ multiplex PCR. This sample has fewer than 250,000 clones, with 87% found just once. Sequencing was performed on PBMCs or T cells enriched from blood (not recorded which). These receptors came from a woman aged 25 to 39 with acute COVID-19. CDR3s include the opening cysteine and the closing phenylalanine or tryptophan. The D gene is left open where the match is weak. Clone sizes are given selectively: once, few, many, or a class where the clone is expanded.

TRBV7-2	TRBJ2-1	-	TRBD1	CASSLSRDRVNEQFF	TGTGCCAGCAGCTTGTCGCGGGACAGGGTGAATGAGCAGTTCTTC
TRBV4-3	TRBJ1-2	-	-	CASSQLRGGGYTF	TGCGCCAGCAGCCAACTAAGAGGAGGTGGCTACACCTTC
TRBV19	TRBJ2-5	-	-	CASRPRIERYQETQYF	TGTGCCAGTAGACCCAGGATAGAAAGGTACCAAGAGACCCAGTACTTC
TRBV7-8	TRBJ1-3	-	-	CASSFRTPSSGNTIYF	TGTGCCAGCAGCTTCAGGACACCGAGCTCTGGAAACACCATATATTTT
TRBV10-2	TRBJ1-2	-	-	CASSAGAYGYTF	TGCGCCAGCAGCGCGGGAGCCTATGGCTACACCTTC
TRBV4-1	TRBJ2-1	-	TRBD1	CASSHAGTGGLNEQFF	TGCGCCAGCAGCCACGCCGGGACAGGGGGTCTAAATGAGCAGTTCTTC
TRBV3-1/TRBV3-2	TRBJ2-1	-	-	CASSPVLGDYNEQFF	TGTGCCAGCAGCCCGGTATTAGGGGATTACAATGAGCAGTTCTTC
TRBV25-1	TRBJ2-7	-	TRBD2	CASSEGGSYEQYF	TGTGCCAGCAGTGAGGGGGGGTCCTACGAGCAGTACTTC
TRBV6-5	TRBJ1-4	once	-	CASSPGGNEKLFF	TGTGCCAGCAGTCCCGGGGGTAATGAAAAACTGTTTTTT
TRBV5-1	TRBJ2-7	-	TRBD1	CASSYGQGPYEQYF	TGCGCCAGCAGCTACGGACAGGGCCCCTACGAGCAGTACTTC
TRBV6-5	TRBJ2-7	-	TRBD2	CASWDPSGSYEQYF	TGTGCCAGCTGGGATCCTAGCGGCTCCTACGAGCAGTACTTC
TRBV5-1	TRBJ2-1	few	TRBD2	CASSLDPAGGSYNEQFF	TGCGCCAGCAGCTTGGACCCAGCGGGGGGCTCCTACAATGAGCAGTTCTTC
TRBV18	TRBJ1-6	-	TRBD1	CASSQGAGADNSPLHF	TGTGCCAGCTCACAGGGGGCAGGGGCAGATAATTCACCCCTCCACTTT
TRBV4-3	TRBJ1-1	-	-	CASSQSGFTEAFF	TGCGCCAGCAGCCAATCAGGGTTCACTGAAGCTTTCTTT
TRBV6-5	TRBJ2-1	-	TRBD1	CASLTGGAANEQFF	TGTGCCAGTCTAACAGGGGGCGCTGCCAATGAGCAGTTCTTC
TRBV5-1	TRBJ2-2	-	TRBD1	CASSHWLQGATGELFF	TGCGCCAGCAGCCATTGGCTACAGGGGGCCACCGGGGAGCTGTTTTTT
TRBV2	TRBJ2-3	-	-	CASSEGRGTAGLTDTQYF	TGTGCCAGCAGTGAGGGGCGCGGGACCGCGGGTCTCACAGATACGCAGTATTTT
TRBV14	TRBJ1-6	-	-	CASSQVGETLHF	TGTGCCAGCAGCCAAGTCGGGGAAACCCTCCACTTT
TRBV4-1	TRBJ2-1	-	TRBD1	CASSQDLETGGYNEQFF	TGCGCCAGCAGCCAAGATTTAGAGACAGGGGGCTACAATGAGCAGTTCTTC
TRBV4-1	TRBJ2-2	-	-	CASSQWQGGGELFF	TGCGCCAGCAGCCAATGGCAGGGTGGTGGGGAGCTGTTTTTT
TRBV10-3	TRBJ1-2	once	-	CAISDSYYGYTF	TGTGCCATCAGTGACAGTTACTATGGCTACACCTTC
TRBV19	TRBJ2-2	-	-	CGARGPTGELFF	TGTGGGGCGCGGGGCCCCACCGGGGAGCTGTTTTTT
TRBV7-9	TRBJ1-3	-	-	CASSLWIGDLRPGNTIYF	TGTGCCAGCAGCTTATGGATCGGGGATCTTAGACCTGGAAACACCATATATTTT
TRBV14	TRBJ1-1	once	-	CASSRLLDSEAFF	TGTGCCAGCAGCCGCCTCCTCGACAGTGAAGCTTTCTTT
TRBV6-5	TRBJ2-1	-	-	CASSWGTSYNEQFF	TGTGCCAGCAGTTGGGGCACATCCTACAATGAGCAGTTCTTC
TRBV9	TRBJ1-4	-	TRBD1	CASSGDRVGKLFF	TGTGCCAGCAGCGGGGACAGGGTTGGGAAACTGTTTTTT
TRBV5-1	TRBJ1-1	-	-	CASSSGSRNTEAFF	TGCGCCAGCAGCTCGGGGAGCCGGAACACTGAAGCTTTCTTT
TRBV10-1	TRBJ2-7	-	-	CASGHSYEQYF	TGCGCCAGTGGACACTCCTACGAGCAGTACTTC
TRBV9	TRBJ1-2	-	TRBD1	CASDHRGGGYGYTF	TGTGCCAGCGACCACAGGGGGGGAGGCTATGGCTACACCTTC
TRBV27	TRBJ1-5	once	-	CASSFQGSNQPQHF	TGTGCCAGCAGTTTCCAGGGCAGCAATCAGCCCCAGCATTTT
TRBV5-4	TRBJ2-7	-	TRBD1	CASSPGTGGFEQYF	TGTGCCAGCAGCCCCGGGACAGGGGGGTTCGAGCAGTACTTC
TRBV7-2	TRBJ2-3	-	TRBD1	CASSLAGQTDTQYF	TGTGCCAGCAGCTTAGCGGGACAGACAGATACGCAGTATTTT
TRBV5-1	TRBJ2-2	once	TRBD1	CASSLEGQGAIAGELFF	TGCGCCAGCAGCTTGGAGGGACAGGGGGCGATCGCCGGGGAGCTGTTTTTT
TRBV5-1	TRBJ2-3	-	TRBD2	CASSLPGRGGRPKGTDTQYF	TGCGCCAGCAGCTTGCCCGGGCGGGGGGGCCGACCTAAGGGGACAGATACGCAGTATTTT
TRBV11-2	TRBJ2-7	-	TRBD1	CASSFVLGTGYEQYF	TGTGCCAGCAGCTTTGTCCTCGGGACAGGGTACGAGCAGTACTTC
TRBV7-9	TRBJ1-1	many	TRBD1	CASSLVTGGTEAFF	TGTGCCAGCAGCTTAGTAACAGGGGGGACTGAAGCTTTCTTT
TRBV6-5	TRBJ2-7	many	TRBD1	CASSYSGTGNYEQYF	TGTGCCAGCAGTTACTCAGGGACAGGGAACTACGAGCAGTACTTC
TRBV15	TRBJ2-5	once	-	CATSRVRQETQYF	TGTGCCACCAGCAGAGTGCGGCAAGAGACCCAGTACTTC
TRBV4-1	TRBJ1-2	-	TRBD1	CASSGAGTGKIGGYTF	TGCGCCAGCAGCGGCGCCGGGACAGGCAAAATAGGTGGCTACACCTTC
TRBV6-6	TRBJ1-5	-	TRBD1	CASSRDSSSNQPQHF	TGTGCCAGCAGTCGGGACAGTTCTAGCAATCAGCCCCAGCATTTT
TRBV10-3	TRBJ2-2	-	-	CAISPGPLNTGELFF	TGTGCCATCAGTCCTGGGCCCTTGAACACCGGGGAGCTGTTTTTT
TRBV5-1	TRBJ1-1	-	TRBD1	CASSLGQGSTEAFF	TGCGCCAGCAGCTTGGGACAGGGGTCGACTGAAGCTTTCTTT
TRBV11-2	TRBJ2-1	-	-	CASSSQSHNEQFF	TGTGCCAGCAGTTCACAGTCGCACAATGAGCAGTTCTTC
TRBV7-9	TRBJ1-5	-	-	CASSQTGGNQPQHF	TGTGCCAGCAGCCAGACTGGGGGGAATCAGCCCCAGCATTTT
TRBV15	TRBJ2-7	-	TRBD2	CATSREPGLAGPREQYF	TGTGCCACCAGCAGAGAGCCTGGACTAGCGGGCCCTAGGGAGCAGTACTTC
TRBV19	TRBJ1-5	-	-	CASSMYRSRNQPQHF	TGTGCCAGTAGTATGTATAGAAGCCGCAATCAGCCCCAGCATTTT
TRBV30	TRBJ2-7	-	TRBD2	CAWSPSRGGGNEQYF	TGTGCCTGGAGCCCCTCGCGGGGGGGTGGTAACGAGCAGTACTTC
TRBV19	TRBJ2-1	-	-	CASPFHRDLGNEQFF	TGTGCCAGTCCTTTTCACAGGGATCTGGGGAATGAGCAGTTCTTC
TRBV4-1	TRBJ2-3	-	TRBD2	CASSLSGRTFTDTQYF	TGCGCCAGCAGCCTTAGCGGGCGGACTTTCACAGATACGCAGTATTTT
TRBV28	TRBJ1-1	-	-	CASSLYGGVAESFF	TGTGCCAGCAGTTTATATGGCGGGGTGGCAGAGTCTTTCTTT
TRBV29-1	TRBJ2-7	-	-	CSVREVGEQYF	TGCAGCGTTCGGGAAGTGGGCGAGCAGTACTTC
TRBV6-5	TRBJ1-5	-	-	CASSPSDTQPQHF	TGTGCCAGCAGTCCCTCTGACACTCAGCCCCAGCATTTT
TRBV28	TRBJ1-1	-	-	CASSPDWNTEAFF	TGTGCCAGCAGTCCGGACTGGAACACTGAAGCTTTCTTT
TRBV7-9	TRBJ1-3	once	TRBD1	CASSFWGDRETIYF	TGTGCCAGCAGCTTTTGGGGAGACAGGGAAACCATATATTTT
TRBV13	TRBJ2-5	-	TRBD2	CASSFSGGAETQYF	TGTGCCAGCAGTTTTAGCGGGGGGGCAGAGACCCAGTACTTC
TRBV6-5	TRBJ2-3	-	TRBD2	CASSYSGGVRTDTQYF	TGTGCCAGCAGTTACTCTGGGGGGGTGCGCACAGATACGCAGTATTTT
TRBV10-2	TRBJ1-6	few	-	CASSNREYSPLHF	TGCGCCAGCAGTAACAGGGAGTATTCACCCCTCCACTTT
TRBV5-6	TRBJ1-1	-	-	CASRQQGNTEAFF	TGTGCCAGCAGACAGCAAGGGAACACTGAAGCTTTCTTT
TRBV9	TRBJ2-7	-	-	CASSSDGRSSHEQYF	TGTGCCAGCAGCTCAGACGGCAGGTCCTCCCACGAGCAGTACTTC
TRBV6-4	TRBJ2-1	many	TRBD2	CASSIASGGSNEQFF	TGTGCCAGCAGTATCGCTAGCGGGGGGTCCAATGAGCAGTTCTTC